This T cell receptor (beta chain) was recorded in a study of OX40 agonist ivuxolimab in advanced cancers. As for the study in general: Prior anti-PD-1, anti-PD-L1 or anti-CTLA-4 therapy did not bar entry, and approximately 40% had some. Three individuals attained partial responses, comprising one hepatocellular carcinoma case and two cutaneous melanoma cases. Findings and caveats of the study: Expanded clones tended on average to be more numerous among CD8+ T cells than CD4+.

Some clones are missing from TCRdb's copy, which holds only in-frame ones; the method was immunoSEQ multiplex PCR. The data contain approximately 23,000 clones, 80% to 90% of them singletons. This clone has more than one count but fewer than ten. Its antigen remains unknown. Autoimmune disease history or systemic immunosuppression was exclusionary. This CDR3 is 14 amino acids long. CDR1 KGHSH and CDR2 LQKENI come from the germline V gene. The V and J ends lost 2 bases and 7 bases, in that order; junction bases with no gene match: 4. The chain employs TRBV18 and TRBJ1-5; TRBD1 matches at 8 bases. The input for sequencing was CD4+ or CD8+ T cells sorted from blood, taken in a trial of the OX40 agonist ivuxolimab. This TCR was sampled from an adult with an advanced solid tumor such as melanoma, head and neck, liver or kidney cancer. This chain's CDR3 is CASSPGQGQQPQHF. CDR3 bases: TGTGCCAGCTCACCAGGACAGGGACAACAGCCCCAGCATTTT.